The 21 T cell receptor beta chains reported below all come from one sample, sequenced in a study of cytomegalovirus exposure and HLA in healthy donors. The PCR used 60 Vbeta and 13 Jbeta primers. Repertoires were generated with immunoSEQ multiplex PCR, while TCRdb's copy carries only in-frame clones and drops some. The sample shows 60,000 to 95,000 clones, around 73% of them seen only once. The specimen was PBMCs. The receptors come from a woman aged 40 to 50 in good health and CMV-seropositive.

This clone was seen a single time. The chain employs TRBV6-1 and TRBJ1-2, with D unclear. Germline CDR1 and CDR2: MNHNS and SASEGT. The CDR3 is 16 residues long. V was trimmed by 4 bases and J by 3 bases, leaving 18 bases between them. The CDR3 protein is CASSGQKERNDYGYTF. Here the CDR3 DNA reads TGTGCCAGCAGTGGCCAGAAGGAGAGAAATGACTATGGCTACACCTTC.

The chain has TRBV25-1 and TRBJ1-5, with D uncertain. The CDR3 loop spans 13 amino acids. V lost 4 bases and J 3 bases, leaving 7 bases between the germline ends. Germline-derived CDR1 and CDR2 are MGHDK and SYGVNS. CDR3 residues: CASSVSNNQPQHF. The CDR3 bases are TGTGCCAGCAGTGTGAGTAACAATCAGCCCCAGCATTTT. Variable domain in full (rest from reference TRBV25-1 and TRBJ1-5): EADIYQTPRYLVIGTGKKITLECSQTMGHDKMYWYQQDPGMELHLIHYSYGVNSTEKGDLSSESTVSRIRTEHFPLTLESARPSHTSQYLCASSVSNNQPQHFGDGTRLSIL.

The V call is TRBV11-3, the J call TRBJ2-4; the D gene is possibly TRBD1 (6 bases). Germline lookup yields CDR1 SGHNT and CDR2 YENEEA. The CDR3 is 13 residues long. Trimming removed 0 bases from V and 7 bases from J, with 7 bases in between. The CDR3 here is CASSLDQGNIQYF. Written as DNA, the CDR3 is TGTGCCAGCAGCTTAGATCAGGGGAACATTCAGTACTTC.

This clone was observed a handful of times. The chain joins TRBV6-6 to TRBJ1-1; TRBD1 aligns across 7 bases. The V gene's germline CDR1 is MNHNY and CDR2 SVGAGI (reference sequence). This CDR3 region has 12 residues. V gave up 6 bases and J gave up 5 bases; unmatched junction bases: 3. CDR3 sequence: CASSRGRTEAFF. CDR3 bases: TGTGCCAGCAGCAGGGGGAGGACTGAAGCTTTCTTT.

DNA for the CDR3: TGCGCCAGCAGCCAAGAGTCCGCCGGGAGCACCGGGGAGCTGTTTTTT. Amino acids: CASSQESAGSTGELFF. The V call is TRBV4-3, the J call TRBJ2-2; maybe TRBD2 (6 bases). Germline CDR1 reads LGHNA; CDR2 reads YSLEER. V lost 0 bases, J lost 4 bases, and 12 bases lay in between. The CDR3 runs 16 residues.

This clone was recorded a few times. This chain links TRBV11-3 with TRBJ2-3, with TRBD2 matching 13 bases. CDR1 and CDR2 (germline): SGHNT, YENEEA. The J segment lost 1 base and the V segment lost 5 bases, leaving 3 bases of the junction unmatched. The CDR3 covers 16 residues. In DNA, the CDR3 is TGTGCCAGCAGCCCCGGGACTAGCGGGGGCACAGATACGCAGTATTTT. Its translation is CASSPGTSGGTDTQYF.

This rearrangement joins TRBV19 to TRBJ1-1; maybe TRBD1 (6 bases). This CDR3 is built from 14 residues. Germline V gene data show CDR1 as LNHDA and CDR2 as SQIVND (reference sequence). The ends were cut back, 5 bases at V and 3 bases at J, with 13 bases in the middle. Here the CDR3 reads CASSPGGGYTEAFF. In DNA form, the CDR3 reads TGTGCCAGTAGTCCGGGGGGCGGATACACTGAAGCTTTCTTT.

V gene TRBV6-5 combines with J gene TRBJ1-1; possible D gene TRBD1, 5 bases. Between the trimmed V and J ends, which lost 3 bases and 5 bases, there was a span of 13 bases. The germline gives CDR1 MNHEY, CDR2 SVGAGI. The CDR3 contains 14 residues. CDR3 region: CASSYLTGPTEAFF. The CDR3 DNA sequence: TGTGCCAGCAGTTATCTAACAGGACCAACTGAAGCTTTCTTT.

The CDR3 loop is CASSPIHDSGGAGNTIYF. The CDR3 DNA is TGTGCCAGCTCACCAATTCACGACTCCGGGGGTGCTGGAAACACCATATATTTT. The chain carries TRBV18 and TRBJ1-3; a weak D match, TRBD1 (5 bases). CDR1 is KGHSH and CDR2 is LQKENI in the germline V gene. This CDR3 spans 18 amino acids. V lost 2 bases to trimming and J lost 2 bases, with 19 bases between them. The entire variable domain, with the rest obtained from reference TRBV18 and TRBJ1-3, is as follows: NAGVMQNPRHLVRRRGQEARLRCSPMKGHSHVYWYRQLPEEGLKFMVYLQKENIIDESGMPKERFSAEFPKEGPSILRIQQVVRGDSAAYFCASSPIHDSGGAGNTIYFGEGSWLTVV.

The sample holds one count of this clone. The DNA for the CDR3 is TGTGCCAGCAGCTTAGAGGGCCCGTGGGGCTACACCTTC. It is translated as CASSLEGPWGYTF. The V and J genes are TRBV11-3 and TRBJ1-2; D gene ambiguous. The CDR3 totals 13 residues. V was trimmed by 0 bases and J by 8 bases, leaving 10 bases between them. The germline V gene has CDR1 SGHNT and CDR2 YENEEA.

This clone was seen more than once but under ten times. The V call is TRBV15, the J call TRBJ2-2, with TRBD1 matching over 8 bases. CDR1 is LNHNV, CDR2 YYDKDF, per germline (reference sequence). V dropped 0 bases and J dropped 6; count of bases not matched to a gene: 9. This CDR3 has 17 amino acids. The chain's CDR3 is CATSRDPRQGWAGELFF. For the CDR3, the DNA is TGTGCCACCAGCAGAGATCCACGACAGGGGTGGGCCGGGGAGCTGTTTTTT.

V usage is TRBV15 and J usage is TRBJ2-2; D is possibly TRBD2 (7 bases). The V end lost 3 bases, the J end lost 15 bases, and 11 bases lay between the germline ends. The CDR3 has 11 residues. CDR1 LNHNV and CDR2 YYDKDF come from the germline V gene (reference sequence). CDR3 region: CATSSTGRVFF. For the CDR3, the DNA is TGTGCCACCAGCAGCACAGGGAGGGTGTTTTTT. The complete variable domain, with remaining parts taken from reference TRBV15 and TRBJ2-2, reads DAMVIQNPRYQVTQFGKPVTLSCSQTLNHNVMYWYQQKSSQAPKLLFHYYDKDFNNEADTPDNFQSRRPNTSFCFLDIRSPGLGDTAMYLCATSSTGRVFFGEGSRLTVL.

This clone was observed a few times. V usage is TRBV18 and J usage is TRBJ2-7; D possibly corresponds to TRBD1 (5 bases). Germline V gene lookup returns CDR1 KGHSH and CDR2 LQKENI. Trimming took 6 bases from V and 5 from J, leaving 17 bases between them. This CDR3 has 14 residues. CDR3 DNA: TGTGCCAGCTCGCCCCTAGGGGTGTTGGACGAGCAGTACTTC. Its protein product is CASSPLGVLDEQYF. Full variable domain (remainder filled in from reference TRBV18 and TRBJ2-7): NAGVMQNPRHLVRRRGQEARLRCSPMKGHSHVYWYRQLPEEGLKFMVYLQKENIIDESGMPKERFSAEFPKEGPSILRIQQVVRGDSAAYFCASSPLGVLDEQYFGPGTRLTVT.

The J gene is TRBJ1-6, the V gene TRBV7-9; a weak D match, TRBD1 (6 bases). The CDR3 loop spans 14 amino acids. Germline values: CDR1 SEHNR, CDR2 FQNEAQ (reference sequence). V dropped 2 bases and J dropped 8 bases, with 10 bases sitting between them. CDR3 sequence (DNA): TGTGCCAGCAGCTTAACCCGGACAGATTCACCCCTCCACTTT. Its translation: CASSLTRTDSPLHF.

CDR3 DNA sequence: TGTGCCATCAGTAAACAGGGATCTAAGGAGACCCAGTACTTC. As protein: CAISKQGSKETQYF. The chain employs TRBV10-3 and TRBJ2-5; tentative D call: TRBD1 (6 bases). This CDR3 region has 14 residues. Germline CDR1 ENHRY, CDR2 SYGVKD. Trimming took off 5 bases at V and 5 bases at J, with 15 bases between the two ends.

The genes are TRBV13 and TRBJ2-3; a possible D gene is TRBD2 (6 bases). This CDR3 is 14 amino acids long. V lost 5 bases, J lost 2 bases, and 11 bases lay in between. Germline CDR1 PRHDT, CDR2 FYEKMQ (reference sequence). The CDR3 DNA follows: TGTGCCAGCAGCCCAGGACTACACACAGATACGCAGTATTTT. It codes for CASSPGLHTDTQYF.

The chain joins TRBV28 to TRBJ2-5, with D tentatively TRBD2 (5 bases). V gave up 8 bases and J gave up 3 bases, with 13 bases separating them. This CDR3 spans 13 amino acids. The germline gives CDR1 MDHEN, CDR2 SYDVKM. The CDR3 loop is CASQVGGKETQYF. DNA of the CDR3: TGTGCCAGCCAGGTCGGAGGTAAAGAGACCCAGTACTTC.

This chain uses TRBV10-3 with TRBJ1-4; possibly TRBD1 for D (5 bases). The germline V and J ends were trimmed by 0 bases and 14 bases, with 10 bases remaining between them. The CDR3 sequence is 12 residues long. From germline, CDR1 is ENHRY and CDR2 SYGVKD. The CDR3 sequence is CAISESAGKLFF. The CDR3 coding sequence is TGTGCCATCAGTGAGTCGGCAGGGAAGCTGTTTTTT.

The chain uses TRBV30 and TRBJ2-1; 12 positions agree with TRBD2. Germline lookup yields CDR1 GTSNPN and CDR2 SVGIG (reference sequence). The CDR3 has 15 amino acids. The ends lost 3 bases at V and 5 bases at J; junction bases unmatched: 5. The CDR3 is CAWSSSGGANNEQFF. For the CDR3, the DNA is TGTGCCTGGAGCTCTAGCGGGGGGGCCAACAATGAGCAGTTCTTC.

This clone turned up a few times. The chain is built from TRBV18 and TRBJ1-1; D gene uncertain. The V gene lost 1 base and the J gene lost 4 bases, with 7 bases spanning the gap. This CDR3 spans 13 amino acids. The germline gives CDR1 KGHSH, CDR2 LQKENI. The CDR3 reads CASSPRTGTEAFF. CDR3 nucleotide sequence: TGTGCCAGCTCACCACGCACGGGCACTGAAGCTTTCTTT.

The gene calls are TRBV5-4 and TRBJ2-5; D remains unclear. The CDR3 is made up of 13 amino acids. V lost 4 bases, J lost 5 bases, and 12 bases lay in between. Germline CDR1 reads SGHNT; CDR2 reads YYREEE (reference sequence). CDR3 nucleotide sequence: TGTGCCAGCAGCCCAACGGGTGGCGAGACCCAGTACTTC. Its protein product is CASSPTGGETQYF. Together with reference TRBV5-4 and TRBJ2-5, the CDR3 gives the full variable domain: ETGVTQSPTHLIKTRGQQVTLRCSSQSGHNTVSWYQQALGQGPQFIFQYYREEENGRGNFPPRFSGLQFPNYSSELNVNALELDDSALYLCASSPTGGETQYFGPGTRLLVL.